The sequence of this T cell receptor (beta chain) was determined in a study of T cell responses to AZD1222 COVID-19 vaccine. This CDR3 spans 13 amino acids. Germline lookup yields CDR1 MNHEY and CDR2 SVGAGI. V was clipped by 2 bases and J by 7 bases, with 6 bases between them. Study observations and caveats: The donor cohort was predominantly white British with a female majority, and clonal diversity may have been underestimated. Spike-specific TCR breadth and depth went up after people got two AZD1222 doses.

Recipients boosted at about 4 weeks or about 12 weeks are pooled. TCRdb's copy holds only in-frame clones and misses some; the assay was immunoSEQ multiplex PCR. The sample lists 95,000 to 100,000 clones, roughly 90% occurring once. To note about this clone: Antigen unknown.

The receptor comes from an adult who received the AZD1222 COVID-19 vaccine. The J gene is TRBJ1-6, the V gene TRBV6-5; D remains unclear. The starting material was peripheral blood, obtained 28 days after the second AZD1222 dose. For the CDR3, the DNA is TGTGCCAGCAGTTACGGGGTAAATTCACCCCTCCACTTT. This encodes CASSYGVNSPLHF.